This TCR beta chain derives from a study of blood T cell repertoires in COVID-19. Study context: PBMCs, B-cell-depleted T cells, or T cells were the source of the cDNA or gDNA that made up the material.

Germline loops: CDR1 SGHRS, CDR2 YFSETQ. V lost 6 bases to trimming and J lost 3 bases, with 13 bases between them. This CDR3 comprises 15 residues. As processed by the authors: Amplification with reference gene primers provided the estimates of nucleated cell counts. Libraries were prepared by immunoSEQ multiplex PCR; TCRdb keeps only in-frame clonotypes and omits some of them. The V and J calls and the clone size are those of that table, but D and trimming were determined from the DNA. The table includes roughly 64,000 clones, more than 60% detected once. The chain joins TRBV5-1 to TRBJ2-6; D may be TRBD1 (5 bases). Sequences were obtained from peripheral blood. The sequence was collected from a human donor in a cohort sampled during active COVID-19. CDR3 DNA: TGCGCCAGCAAACCCCAGGGTTTTGGGGCCAACGTCCTGACTTTC. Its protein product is CASKPQGFGANVLTF.